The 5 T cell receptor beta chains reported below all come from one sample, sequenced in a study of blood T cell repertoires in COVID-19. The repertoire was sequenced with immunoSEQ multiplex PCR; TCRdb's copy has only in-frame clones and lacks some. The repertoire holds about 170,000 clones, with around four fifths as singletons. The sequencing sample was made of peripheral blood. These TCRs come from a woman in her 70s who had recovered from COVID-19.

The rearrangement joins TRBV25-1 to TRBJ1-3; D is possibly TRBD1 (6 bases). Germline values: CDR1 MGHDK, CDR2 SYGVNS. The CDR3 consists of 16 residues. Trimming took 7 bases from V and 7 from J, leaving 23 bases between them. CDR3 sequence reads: CASTPDPGTGWNTIYF. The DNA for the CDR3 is TGTGCCAGCACCCCCGACCCTGGCACAGGGTGGAACACCATATATTTT.

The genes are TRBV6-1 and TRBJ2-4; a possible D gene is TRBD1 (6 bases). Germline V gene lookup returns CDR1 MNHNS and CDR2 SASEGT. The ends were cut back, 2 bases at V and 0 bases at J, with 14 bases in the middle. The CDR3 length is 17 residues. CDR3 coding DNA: TGTGCCAGCAGTGAAAGACAGGCCTCATTAGCCAAAAACATTCAGTACTTC. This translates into CASSERQASLAKNIQYF.

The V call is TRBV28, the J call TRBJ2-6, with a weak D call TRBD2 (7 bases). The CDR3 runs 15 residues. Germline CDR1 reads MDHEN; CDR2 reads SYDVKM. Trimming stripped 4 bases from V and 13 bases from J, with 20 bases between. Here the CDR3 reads CASSYRGGRLGVLTF. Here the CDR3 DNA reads TGTGCCAGCAGTTATAGGGGGGGACGCCTTGGGGTCCTGACTTTC.

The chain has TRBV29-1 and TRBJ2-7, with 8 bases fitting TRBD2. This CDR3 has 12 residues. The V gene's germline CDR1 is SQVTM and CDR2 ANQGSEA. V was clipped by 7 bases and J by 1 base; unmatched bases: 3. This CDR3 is CSAGGPSYEQYF. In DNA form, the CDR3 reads TGCAGCGCGGGGGGGCCTTCCTACGAGCAGTACTTC.

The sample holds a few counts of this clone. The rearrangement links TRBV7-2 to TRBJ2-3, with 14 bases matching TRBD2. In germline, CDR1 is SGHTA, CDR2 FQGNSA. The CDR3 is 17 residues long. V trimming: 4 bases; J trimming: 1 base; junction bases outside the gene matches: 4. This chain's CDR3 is CASSSRTSGRRTDTQYF. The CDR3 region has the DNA TGTGCCAGCAGCTCACGGACTAGCGGGAGGCGCACAGATACGCAGTATTTT.